This T cell receptor beta chain was captured in a study of PD-L1 blockade in urothelial cancer (dated by TCRdb to the late 2010s). Context from the whole study: Every patient began therapy at some point between 2014 and 2015 and was given atezolizumab 1,200 mg intravenously every 3 weeks. About 90% of the roughly 29 patients were males with bladder-origin urothelial cancer, and 18 of 29 reported a prior smoking history. An ECOG performance status of 0 or 1 was recorded for the patients, and 0 to 3 prior chemotherapy regimens had been received by the patients. Blood samples were analyzed at two time points: 3 weeks after treatment start (second dose) and 6 weeks after treatment start. Blood samples gave a median of around 140,000 T cells and approximately 80,000 unique TCRs, with a median clonality of approximately 0.08. Somatic, immune and clinical correlates of response to PD-L1 blockade with atezolizumab in urothelial cancer were the focus of an exploratory multi-omic analysis. Pretreatment tumor samples, along with matched peripheral blood collected serially before and after atezolizumab treatment, underwent TCR sequencing. Progression-free survival longer than 6 months counted as durable clinical benefit, and TCR features were additionally tested against both progression-free and overall survival. In the same patients, whole exome sequencing and RNA sequencing of pretreatment tumors were performed in addition to TCR sequencing. Fewer than ten patients reached durable clinical benefit, while some 21 patients did not. Under 30 patients had pretreatment blood TCR-seq, about 25 had at least one posttreatment blood collection, and about 25 had tumor TCR-seq.

A total of 25 to 30 patients with locally advanced or metastatic urothelial carcinoma, treated at Memorial Sloan Kettering on a trial protocol, made up the cohort. Peripheral blood mononuclear cells were collected pretreatment and during treatment, with between 1 and 8 total time points per patient. The Qiagen DNeasy Blood extraction kit was used to purify genomic DNA from total PBMCs and tumor samples. PBMCs were collected pretreatment and during treatment, and were isolated and stored as previously described. From the cysteine through the phenylalanine, the CDR3 covers 11 amino acids. This entry keeps only the CDR3 DNA: 33 bases, framed from base 1. Reading the germline V gene (reference sequence) gives CDR1 GTSNPN and CDR2 SVGIG. Each PCR received spiked-in synthetic TCR analog templates so that absolute template abundance could be estimated from read counts. TCRbeta CDR3 regions were amplified from genomic DNA with bias-controlled V and J gene primers using the immunoSEQ assay. Sequencing of rearranged TCRbeta segments was done at approximately 20X coverage. The study's own analysis went as follows. Clustering was used to correct sequencing errors, and CDR3s were annotated against IMGT to assign V, D and J genes. Downstream analyses used only productive TCRbeta rearrangements and left out out-of-frame or stop-codon sequences. Clonality was computed as one minus Shannon entropy normalized by the log of the number of unique productive sequences. Fisher's exact test with Benjamini-Hochberg correction, at a threshold of adjusted p below 0.01, was used to find clones that differed between time points or between blood and tumor. Sourced from immuneACCESS, this table was stored by TCRdb with only in-frame sequences that have V and J called. A share of the clones is absent; for the studies checked, an unresolved V gene accounts for under half, and the remainder has no known explanation. That table is the source of V, J and clone size, and D and trimming were worked out from the DNA. This sample comprises roughly 38,000 clones, approximately 80% of them detected only once. The ten most abundant clones make up about 3.5% of the sample.

This clone was counted a single time. The antigen this receptor binds is unknown. No much larger clone exists at a distance of one base, and base qualities are not known. What the research found in general, with its limitations: Improved progression-free and overall survival was associated with having pretreatment peripheral blood TCR clonality below the median. Among patients with durable benefit, tumor-associated TCR clones showed greater expansion in peripheral blood 3 weeks after treatment started (n ≈ 22, p = 0.022). Small sample size (n of about 30) and many exploratory analyses mean the results are intended to be hypothesis-generating.

Sequencing was performed on PBMCs, taken around atezolizumab (anti-PD-L1) treatment. This clonotype originated in a man between 65 and 85 years old with urothelial cancer. In this chain, TRBV30 is recombined with TRBJ2-5; TRBD1 agrees with 9 junctional bases. The nucleotides are TGTGCTGGGACAGGGCGGGAGACCCAGTACTTC. Its protein reads: CAGTGRETQYF.